Listed here is a single T cell receptor (beta chain). This entry is derived from a study of shared clonotypes between healthy human individuals. This CDR3 contains 14 residues. Trimming left V 5 bases short and J 0 bases short, with 7 bases between. Looked up from germline, CDR1 is SGHTA and CDR2 is FQGNSA. Here immunoSEQ multiplex PCR was the method, and the copy in TCRdb shows in-frame clones only, minus some. The data contain about 1.5 million clones, roughly 95% of them singletons. The chain carries TRBV7-2 and TRBJ2-2; D is tentatively TRBD1 or TRBD2 (5 bases each). The sample comprised naive CD4+ T cells sorted from blood. Subset indicated: CD45RA+ positively selected. This clonotype originated in a man in his thirties or forties in good health. CDR3 DNA sequence: TGTGCCAGCAGCATGGGACCGAACACCGGGGAGCTGTTTTTT. This gives the protein CASSMGPNTGELFF.